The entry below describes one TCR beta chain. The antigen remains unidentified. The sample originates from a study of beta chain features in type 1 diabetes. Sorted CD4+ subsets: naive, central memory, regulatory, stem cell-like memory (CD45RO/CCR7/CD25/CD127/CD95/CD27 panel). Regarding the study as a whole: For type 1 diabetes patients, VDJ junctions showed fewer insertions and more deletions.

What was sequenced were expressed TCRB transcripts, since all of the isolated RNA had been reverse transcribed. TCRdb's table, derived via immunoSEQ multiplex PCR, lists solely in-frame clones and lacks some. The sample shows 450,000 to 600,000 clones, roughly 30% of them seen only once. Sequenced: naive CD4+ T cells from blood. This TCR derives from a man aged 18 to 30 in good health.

The CDR3 coding sequence is TGTGCCAGCAGCTCGACAGGGTTGCACGAGCAGTACTTC. This gives the protein CASSSTGLHEQYF. The chain has TRBV11-1 and TRBJ2-7; 7 bases are a match to TRBD1. The junction had 5 bases not matched to a gene; V was cut back by 4 bases and J by 5 bases. Germline CDR1 reads SGHAT; CDR2 reads FQDESV (reference sequence). This CDR3 has 13 residues. The entire variable domain, with the rest obtained from reference TRBV11-1 and TRBJ2-7, is as follows: EAEVAQSPRYKITEKSQAVAFWCDPISGHATLYWYRQILGQGPELLVQFQDESVVDDSQLPKDRFSAERLKGVDSTLKIQPAELGDSAMYLCASSSTGLHEQYFGPGTRLTVT.